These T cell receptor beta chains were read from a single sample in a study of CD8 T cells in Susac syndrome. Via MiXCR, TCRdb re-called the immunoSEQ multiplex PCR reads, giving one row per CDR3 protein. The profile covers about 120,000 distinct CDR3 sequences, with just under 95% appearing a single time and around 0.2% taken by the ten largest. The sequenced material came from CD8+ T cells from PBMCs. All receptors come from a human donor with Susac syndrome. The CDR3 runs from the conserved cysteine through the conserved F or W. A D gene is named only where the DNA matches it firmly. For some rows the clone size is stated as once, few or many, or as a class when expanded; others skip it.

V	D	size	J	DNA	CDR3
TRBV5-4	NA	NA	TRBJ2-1	TGTGCCAGCAGCGATGCCTCCTCCTACAATGAGCAGTTCTTC	CASSDASSYNEQFF
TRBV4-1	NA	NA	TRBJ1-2	TGCGCCAGCAGCCAAGAATCAGGGCAGTACTATGGCTACACCTTC	CASSQESGQYYGYTF
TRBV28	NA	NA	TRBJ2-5	TGTGCCAGCTGGGGCTACAGGGAAGGAGAGACCCAGTACTTC	CASWGYREGETQYF
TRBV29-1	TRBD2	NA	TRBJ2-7	TGCAGCGCCTCGACTAGCGGTATCTACGAGCAGTACTTC	CSASTSGIYEQYF
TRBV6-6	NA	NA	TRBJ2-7	TGTGCCAGCAGCCAAGGGCCCACTAGCTCCTACGAGCAGTACTTC	CASSQGPTSSYEQYF
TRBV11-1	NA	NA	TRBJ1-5	TGTGCCAGCAGCAAGGGTTTTGGCCAGCCCCAGCATTTT	CASSKGFGQPQHF
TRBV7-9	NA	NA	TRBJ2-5	TGTGCCAGCCAAGCTTGGGGACATTCGGAGACCCAGTACTTC	CASQAWGHSETQYF
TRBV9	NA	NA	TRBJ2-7	TGTGCCAGCAGCCCAGGCGGGTCCGGTCCGTCCGAGCAGTACTTC	CASSPGGSGPSEQYF
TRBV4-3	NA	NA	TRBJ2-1	TGCGCCAGCAGCCAAGTACAGGGACTCAATGAGCAGTTCTTC	CASSQVQGLNEQFF
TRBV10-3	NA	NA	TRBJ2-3	TGTGCCATCACCGGGGAAAGCACAGATACGCAGTATTTT	CAITGESTDTQYF
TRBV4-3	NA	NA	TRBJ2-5	TGCGCCAGCAGCCAAGAGGGACTTAGGGAGACCCAGTACTTC	CASSQEGLRETQYF
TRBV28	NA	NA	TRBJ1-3	TGTGCCAGCAGTCTGCCCGGGGTCAACTCTGGAAACACCATATATTTT	CASSLPGVNSGNTIYF
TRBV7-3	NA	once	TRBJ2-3	TGTGCCAGCAGCCCCGGGACTACAGATACGCAGTATTTT	CASSPGTTDTQYF
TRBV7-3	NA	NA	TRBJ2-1	TGTGCCAGCAGCTTAGTCCAAGCCCAGTACAATGAGCAGTTCTTC	CASSLVQAQYNEQFF
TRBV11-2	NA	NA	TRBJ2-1	TGTGCCAGCAGCTTAGTAAGCGTAGGCAATGAGCAGTTCTTC	CASSLVSVGNEQFF
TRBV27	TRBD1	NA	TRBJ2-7	TGTGCCAGCAGTTTAACCGGGACAGGGAGCTCCTACGAGCAGTACTTC	CASSLTGTGSSYEQYF
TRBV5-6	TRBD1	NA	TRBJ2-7	TGTGCCAGCAGCCACTCACGATGGACAGGGGGCATCTACGAGCAGTACTTC	CASSHSRWTGGIYEQYF
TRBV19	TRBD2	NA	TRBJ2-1	TGTGCCAGTAGTATGGGCGGGGGGATTAATGAGCAGTTCTTC	CASSMGGGINEQFF
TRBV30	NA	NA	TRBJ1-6	TGTGCCTGGGGGGATTCACCCCTCCACTTT	CAWGDSPLHF
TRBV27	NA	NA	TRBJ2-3	TGTGCCAGCAGTTTAGCGGCAGGGGCAGATACGCAGTATTTT	CASSLAAGADTQYF
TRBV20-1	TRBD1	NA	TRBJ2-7	TGCAGTGCTAATCCGGGACAGGGGGTCTACGAGCAGTACTTC	CSANPGQGVYEQYF
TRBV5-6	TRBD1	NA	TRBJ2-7	TGTGCCAGCAGCTCCCGGGACAGGGGTTTATCCTACGAGCAGTACTTC	CASSSRDRGLSYEQYF